This TCR beta chain appears in the sequencing data of a study of blood T cell repertoires in COVID-19 (dated by TCRdb to the early 2020s). About the full investigation: Collaborator samples came from the United States, Italy and Spain and covered acute and convalescent phases of COVID-19. The material from the prospective study consisted of cDNA or gDNA derived from T cells, B-cell-depleted T cells, or PBMCs. The dataset comprised deeply sampled blood TCRbeta repertoires from subjects exposed to, actively infected with, or recovered from COVID-19. The repertoires were released in a freely available public database intended as a resource for research on the immune response to SARS-CoV-2. Samples were obtained from the ongoing ImmuneRACE study (first 160 participants) and from about 1,300 subjects provided by 6 global collaborators. A de-identified subject ID, COVID-19 status, age in years and sex were almost always included in the sample metadata. Where HLA class I and class II types were available, the types were taken from metadata supplied by the sample provider, not from assay-based typing.

Results the study describes overall, beyond this receptor: The amount of clinical and demographic metadata varied by source and participant and was provided uncurated.

Collaborating institutions collected whole blood in K2EDTA tubes following their own protocols. For TCRbeta analysis, collaborators shipped samples as frozen whole blood, isolated PBMCs, or DNA extracted from either of those sample types. Worth noting for this clone: The antigen it recognizes is unknown. Per-base qualities were not stored, and no clone one base away is much larger.

TCRbeta CDR3 regions were amplified from genomic DNA using the immunoSEQ Assay, a bias-controlled multiplex PCR. The authors processed their data as follows. The number of nucleated cells in each sample was estimated from the amplification of reference gene primers within the assay. To quantify the absolute abundance of each unique TCRbeta CDR3 rearrangement, sequence reads were collapsed and filtered. For each sample, productive Simpson clonality was calculated as the square root of Simpson's diversity index over productive rearrangements. This is the immuneACCESS table as TCRdb keeps it, with only in-frame sequences that have V and J called. A part of the clones is gone; compared with another copy, unresolved V genes explain less than half, and the rest is unexplained. That table supplies the V and J calls and clone size; D and trimming were determined from the DNA. The sample includes 90,000 to 130,000 clones, with roughly 76% observed a single time. In total, the top ten clones hold 7.6% of the sample.

The sample taken for sequencing was peripheral blood. This clonotype was obtained from an older woman with acute or convalescent COVID-19.

The CDR3 has the sequence CASSPGGGGGQPQHF. The sequenced DNA is TGTGCCAGCTCACCAGGAGGGGGAGGGGGTCAGCCCCAGCATTTT. This receptor chain uses TRBV18 and TRBJ1-5; the best D guess is TRBD1, with 6 bases matching. The germline V gene encodes CDR1 KGHSH and CDR2 LQKENI. The CDR3 numbers 15 residues from cysteine through phenylalanine. Only the CDR3 DNA stays, 45 bases, in frame from base 1. Trimming costs V 2 bases and J 6 bases, and their ends lie 14 bases apart.